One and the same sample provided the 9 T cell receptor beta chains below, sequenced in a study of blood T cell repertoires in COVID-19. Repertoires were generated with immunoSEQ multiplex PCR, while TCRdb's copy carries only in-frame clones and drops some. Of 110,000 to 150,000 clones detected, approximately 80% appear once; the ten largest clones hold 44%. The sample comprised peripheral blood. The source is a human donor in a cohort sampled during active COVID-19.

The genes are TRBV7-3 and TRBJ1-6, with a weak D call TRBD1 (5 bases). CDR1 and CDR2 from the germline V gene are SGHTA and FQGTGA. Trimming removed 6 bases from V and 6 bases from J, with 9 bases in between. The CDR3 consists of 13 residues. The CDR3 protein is CASRSGPNSPLHF. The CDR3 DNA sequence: TGTGCCAGCAGGTCAGGGCCTAATTCACCCCTCCACTTT.

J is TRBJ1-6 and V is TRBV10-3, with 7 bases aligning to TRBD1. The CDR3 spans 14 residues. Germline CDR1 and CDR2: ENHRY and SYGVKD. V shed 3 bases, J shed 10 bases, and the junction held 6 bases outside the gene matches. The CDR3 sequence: CAISERGLGSPLHF. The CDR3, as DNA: TGTGCCATCAGTGAAAGGGGGCTCGGGTCACCCCTCCACTTT.

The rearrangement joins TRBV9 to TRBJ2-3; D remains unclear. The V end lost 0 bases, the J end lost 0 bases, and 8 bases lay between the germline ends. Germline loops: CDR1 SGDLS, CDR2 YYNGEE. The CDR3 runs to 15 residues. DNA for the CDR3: TGTGCCAGCAGCGTAGGTAGCCCCAGCACAGATACGCAGTATTTT. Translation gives CASSVGSPSTDTQYF.

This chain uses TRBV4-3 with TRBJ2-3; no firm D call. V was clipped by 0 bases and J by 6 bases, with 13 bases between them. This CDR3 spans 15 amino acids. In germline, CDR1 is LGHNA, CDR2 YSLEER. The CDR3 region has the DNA TGCGCCAGCAGCCAAGAAGGTCGGAGTGGCGATACGCAGTATTTT. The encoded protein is CASSQEGRSGDTQYF.

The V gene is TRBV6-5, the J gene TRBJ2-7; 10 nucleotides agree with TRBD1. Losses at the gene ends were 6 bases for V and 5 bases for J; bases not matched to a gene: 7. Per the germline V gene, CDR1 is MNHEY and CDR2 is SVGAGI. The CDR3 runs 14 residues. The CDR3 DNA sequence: TGTGCCAGCAGGGTGGGGACAGGGGTCCACGAGCAGTACTTC. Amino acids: CASRVGTGVHEQYF.

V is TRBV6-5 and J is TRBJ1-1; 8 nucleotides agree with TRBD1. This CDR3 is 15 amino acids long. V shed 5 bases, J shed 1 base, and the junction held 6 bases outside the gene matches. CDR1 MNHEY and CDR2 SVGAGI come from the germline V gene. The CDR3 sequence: CASSRDRSGNTEAFF. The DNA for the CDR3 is TGTGCCAGCAGTCGGGACAGGTCAGGGAACACTGAAGCTTTCTTT.

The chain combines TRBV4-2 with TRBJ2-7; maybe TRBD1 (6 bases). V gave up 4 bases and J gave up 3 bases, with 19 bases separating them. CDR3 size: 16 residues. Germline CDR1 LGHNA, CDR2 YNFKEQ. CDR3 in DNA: TGTGCCAGCAGCCTCGAACCGGACAGTTCCTTCTACGAGCAGTACTTC. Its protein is CASSLEPDSSFYEQYF.

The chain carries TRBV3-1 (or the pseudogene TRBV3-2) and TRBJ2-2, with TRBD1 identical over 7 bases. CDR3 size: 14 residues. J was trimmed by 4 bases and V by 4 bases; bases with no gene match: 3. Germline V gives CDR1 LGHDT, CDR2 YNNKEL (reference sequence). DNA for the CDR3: TGTGCCAGCAGCCCAAGGACAGGCACCGGGGAGCTGTTTTTT. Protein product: CASSPRTGTGELFF.

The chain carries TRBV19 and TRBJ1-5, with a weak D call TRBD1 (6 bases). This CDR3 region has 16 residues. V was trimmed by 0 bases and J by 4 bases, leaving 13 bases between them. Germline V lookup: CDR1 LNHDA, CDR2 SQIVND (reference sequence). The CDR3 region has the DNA TGTGCCAGTAGTATAGATACGGGGGGCGAAAATCAGCCCCAGCATTTT. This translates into CASSIDTGGENQPQHF.